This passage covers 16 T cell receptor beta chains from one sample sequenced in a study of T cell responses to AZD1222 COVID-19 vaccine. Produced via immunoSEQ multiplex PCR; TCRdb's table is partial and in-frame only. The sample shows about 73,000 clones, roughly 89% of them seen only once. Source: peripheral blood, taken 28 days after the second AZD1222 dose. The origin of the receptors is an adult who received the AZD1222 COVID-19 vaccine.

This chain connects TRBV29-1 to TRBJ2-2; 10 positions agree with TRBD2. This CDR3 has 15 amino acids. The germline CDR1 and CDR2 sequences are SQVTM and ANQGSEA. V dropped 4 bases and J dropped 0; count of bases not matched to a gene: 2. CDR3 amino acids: CSVGSGGTNTGELFF. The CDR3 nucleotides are TGCAGCGTTGGTAGCGGGGGGACGAACACCGGGGAGCTGTTTTTT.

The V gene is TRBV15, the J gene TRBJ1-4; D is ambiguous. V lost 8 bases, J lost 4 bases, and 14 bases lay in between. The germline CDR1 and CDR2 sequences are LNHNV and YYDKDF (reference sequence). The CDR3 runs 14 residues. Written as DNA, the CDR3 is TGTGCCACCCGTCCGAGCGGGATTAATGAAAAACTGTTTTTT. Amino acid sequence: CATRPSGINEKLFF.

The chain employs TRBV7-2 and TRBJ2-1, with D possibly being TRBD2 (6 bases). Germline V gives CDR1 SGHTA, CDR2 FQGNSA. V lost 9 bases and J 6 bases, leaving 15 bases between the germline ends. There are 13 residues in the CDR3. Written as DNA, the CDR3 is TGTGCCAGTGGGCGGGGACCTCCCAATGAGCAGTTCTTC. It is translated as CASGRGPPNEQFF.

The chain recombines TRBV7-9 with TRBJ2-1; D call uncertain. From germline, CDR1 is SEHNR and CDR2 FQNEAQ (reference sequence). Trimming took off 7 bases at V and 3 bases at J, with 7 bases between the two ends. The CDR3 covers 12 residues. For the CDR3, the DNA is TGTGCCAGCACCCGAAGCTACAATGAGCAGTTCTTC. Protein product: CASTRSYNEQFF.

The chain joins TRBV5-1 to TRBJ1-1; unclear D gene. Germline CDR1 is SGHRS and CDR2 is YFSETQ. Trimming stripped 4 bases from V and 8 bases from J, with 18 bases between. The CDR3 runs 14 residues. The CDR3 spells CASSPGGRVTEAFF. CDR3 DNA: TGCGCCAGCAGCCCTGGAGGTCGGGTCACGGAAGCTTTCTTT.

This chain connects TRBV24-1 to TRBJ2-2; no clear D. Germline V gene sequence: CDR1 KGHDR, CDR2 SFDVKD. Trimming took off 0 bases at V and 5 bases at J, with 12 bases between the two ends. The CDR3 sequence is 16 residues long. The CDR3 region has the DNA TGTGCCACCAGTGATTTGGGCCGGGTGCTGACCGGGGAGCTGTTTTTT. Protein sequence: CATSDLGRVLTGELFF.

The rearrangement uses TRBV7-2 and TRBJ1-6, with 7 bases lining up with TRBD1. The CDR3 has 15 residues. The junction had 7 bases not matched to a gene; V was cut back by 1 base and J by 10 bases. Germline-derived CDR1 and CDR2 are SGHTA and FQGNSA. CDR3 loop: CASSLVQGVGSPLHF. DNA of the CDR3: TGTGCCAGCAGCTTAGTTCAGGGGGTGGGCTCACCCCTCCACTTT.

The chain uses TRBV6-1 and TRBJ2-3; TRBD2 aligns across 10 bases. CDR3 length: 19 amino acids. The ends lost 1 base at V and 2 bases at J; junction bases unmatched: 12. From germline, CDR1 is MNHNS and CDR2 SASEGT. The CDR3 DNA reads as TGTGCCAGCAGTGAAGGGTTTTGGACTAGCGGAGACCTCACAGATACGCAGTATTTT. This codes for CASSEGFWTSGDLTDTQYF.

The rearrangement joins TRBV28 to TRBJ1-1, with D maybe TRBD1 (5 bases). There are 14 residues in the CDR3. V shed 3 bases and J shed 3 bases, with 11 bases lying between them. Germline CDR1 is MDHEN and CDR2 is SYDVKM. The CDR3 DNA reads TGTGCCAGCAGTTTTAAGGGGACCGACACTGAAGCTTTCTTT. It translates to CASSFKGTDTEAFF.

In DNA form, the CDR3 reads TGTGCCAGCAGTGACCTATATAATTCACCCCTCCACTTT. Encoded protein: CASSDLYNSPLHF. The chain uses TRBV25-1 and TRBJ1-6; D is unclear. This CDR3 region has 13 residues. The V end was cut by 3 bases, the J end by 4 bases, with 4 bases between. Germline V lookup: CDR1 MGHDK, CDR2 SYGVNS.

Here the CDR3 reads CASSDRETQYF. The CDR3 DNA is TGTGCCAGCAGCGACAGGGAGACCCAGTACTTC. V and J are TRBV7-9 and TRBJ2-5; D perhaps matches TRBD1 (6 bases). CDR3 length: 11 amino acids. Trimming cost V 5 bases and J 5 bases, with 6 bases left between them. Germline lookup yields CDR1 SEHNR and CDR2 FQNEAQ (reference sequence).

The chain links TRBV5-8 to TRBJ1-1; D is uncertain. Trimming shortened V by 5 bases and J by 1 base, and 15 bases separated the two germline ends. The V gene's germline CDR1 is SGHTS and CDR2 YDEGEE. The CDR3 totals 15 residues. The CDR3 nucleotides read TGTGCCAGCAGGAATCGACACCGGTGGAACACTGAAGCTTTCTTT. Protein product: CASRNRHRWNTEAFF.

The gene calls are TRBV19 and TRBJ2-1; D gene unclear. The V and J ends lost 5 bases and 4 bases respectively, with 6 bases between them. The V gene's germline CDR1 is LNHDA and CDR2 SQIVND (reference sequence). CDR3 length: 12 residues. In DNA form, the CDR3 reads TGTGCCAGTAGTTCTCCGTACAATGAGCAGTTCTTC. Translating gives CASSSPYNEQFF.

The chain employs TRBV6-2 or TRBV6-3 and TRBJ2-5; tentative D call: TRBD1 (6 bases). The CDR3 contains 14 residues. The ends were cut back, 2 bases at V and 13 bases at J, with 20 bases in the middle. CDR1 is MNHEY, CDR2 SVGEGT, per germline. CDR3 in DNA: TGTGCCAGCAGTTACCTTCCTGGACAGAGCCATGGGTACTTC. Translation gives CASSYLPGQSHGYF.

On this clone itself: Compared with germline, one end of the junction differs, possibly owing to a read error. The chain's CDR3 is CVTSRPLTGRKAFF. CDR3 in DNA: TGTGTCACCAGCAGGCCTCTGACAGGGAGGAAAGCTTTCTTT. The V call is TRBV15, the J call TRBJ1-1, with 7 bases aligning to TRBD1. The CDR3 totals 14 residues. CDR1 and CDR2 from the germline V gene are LNHNV and YYDKDF (reference sequence).

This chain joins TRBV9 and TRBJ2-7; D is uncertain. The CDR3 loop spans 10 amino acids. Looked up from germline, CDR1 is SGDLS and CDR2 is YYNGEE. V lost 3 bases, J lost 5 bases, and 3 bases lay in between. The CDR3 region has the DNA TGTGCCAGCAGCGGCGACGAGCAGTACTTC. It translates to CASSGDEQYF.